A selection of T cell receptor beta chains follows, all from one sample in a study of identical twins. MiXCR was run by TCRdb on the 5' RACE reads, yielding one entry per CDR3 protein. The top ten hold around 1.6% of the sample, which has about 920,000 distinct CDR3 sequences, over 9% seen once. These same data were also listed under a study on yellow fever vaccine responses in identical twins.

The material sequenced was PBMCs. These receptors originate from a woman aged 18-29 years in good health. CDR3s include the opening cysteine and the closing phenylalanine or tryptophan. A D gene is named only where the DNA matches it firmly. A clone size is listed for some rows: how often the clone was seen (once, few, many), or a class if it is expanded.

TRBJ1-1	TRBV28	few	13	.	CASSRDDRSEAFF	TGTGCCAGCAGTCGAGATGACAGGTCTGAAGCTTTCTTT
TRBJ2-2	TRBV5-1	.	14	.	CASSLAGEPGELFF	TGCGCCAGCAGCTTGGCCGGGGAACCCGGGGAGCTGTTTTTT
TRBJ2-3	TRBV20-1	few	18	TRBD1	CSARDHSPDRGFFDTQYF	TGCAGTGCTAGAGATCACTCCCCGGACAGGGGGTTTTTCGATACGCAGTATTTT
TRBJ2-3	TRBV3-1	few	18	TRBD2	CASSRERLAGGSTDTQYF	TGTGCCAGCAGCCGCGAACGACTAGCGGGAGGGAGCACAGATACGCAGTATTTT
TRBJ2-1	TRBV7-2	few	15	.	CASSYTGSNYNEQFF	TGTGCCAGCAGCTACACCGGGAGCAACTACAATGAGCAGTTCTTC
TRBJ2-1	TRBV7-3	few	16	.	CASSLNGGRGHNEQFF	TGTGCCAGCAGCTTAAACGGGGGGCGAGGGCACAATGAGCAGTTCTTC
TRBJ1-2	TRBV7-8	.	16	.	CASSSAGAGGNYGYTF	TGTGCCAGCAGCTCGGCCGGGGCTGGTGGGAACTATGGCTACACCTTC
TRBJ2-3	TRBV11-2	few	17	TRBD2	CASSLGLLAGVSDTQYF	TGTGCCAGCAGCTTAGGCTTGCTAGCGGGAGTTTCAGATACGCAGTATTTT
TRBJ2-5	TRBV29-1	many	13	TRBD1	CSGGQASYETQYF	TGCAGCGGGGGACAGGCAAGTTACGAGACCCAGTACTTC
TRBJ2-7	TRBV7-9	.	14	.	CASSFRTVDYEQYF	TGTGCCAGCAGCTTCCGGACAGTAGATTACGAGCAGTACTTC
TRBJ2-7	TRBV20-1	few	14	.	CSARVGRVNYEQYF	TGCAGTGCTAGAGTGGGCAGGGTAAACTACGAGCAGTACTTC
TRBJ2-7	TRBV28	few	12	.	CAAGPRPYEQYF	TGTGCCGCGGGCCCACGCCCCTACGAGCAGTACTTC
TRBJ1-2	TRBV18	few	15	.	CASSPGQGTFHGYTF	TGTGCCAGCTCACCTGGTCAGGGTACATTTCATGGCTACACCTTC
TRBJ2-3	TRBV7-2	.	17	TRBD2	CASSSHGLAGGQDTQYF	TGTGCCAGCAGCTCCCACGGACTAGCGGGGGGGCAAGATACGCAGTATTTT
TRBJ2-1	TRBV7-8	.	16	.	CASTLLGGSSYNEQFF	TGTGCCAGCACCCTACTGGGGGGAAGCTCCTACAATGAGCAGTTCTTC
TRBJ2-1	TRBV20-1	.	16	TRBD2	CSASERGGRGANEQFF	TGCAGTGCTAGTGAAAGAGGCGGGAGAGGGGCTAATGAGCAGTTCTTC
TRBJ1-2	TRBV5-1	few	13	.	CASSFDGEYGYTF	TGCGCCAGCAGCTTTGACGGGGAATATGGCTACACCTTC
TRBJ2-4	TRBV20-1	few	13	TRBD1	CSNPGTGRNIQYF	TGCAGTAACCCCGGGACAGGTAGAAACATTCAGTACTTC
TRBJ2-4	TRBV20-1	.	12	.	CSARGSGDIQYF	TGCAGTGCTAGAGGGTCTGGGGACATTCAGTACTTC
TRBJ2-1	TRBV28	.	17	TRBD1	CASSPLPGTGAYNEQFF	TGTGCCAGCAGCCCTTTGCCCGGGACAGGGGCCTACAATGAGCAGTTCTTC
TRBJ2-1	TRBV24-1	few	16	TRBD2	CATSRGTSGSYNEQFF	TGTGCCACCAGCCGGGGCACTAGCGGGAGCTACAATGAGCAGTTCTTC
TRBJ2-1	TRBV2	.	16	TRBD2	CAVLAGGPSSYNEQFF	TGTGCCGTTCTAGCGGGAGGTCCAAGCTCCTACAATGAGCAGTTCTTC
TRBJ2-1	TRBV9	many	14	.	CASSVVTLGNEQFF	TGTGCCAGCAGCGTAGTAACACTAGGTAATGAGCAGTTCTTC
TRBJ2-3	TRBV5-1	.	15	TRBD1	CASSFSRGKTDTQYF	TGCGCCAGCAGCTTTAGCAGGGGGAAAACAGATACGCAGTATTTT
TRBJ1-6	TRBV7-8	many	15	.	CASSPHQARESPLHF	TGTGCCAGCAGCCCCCACCAAGCTAGGGAATCACCCCTCCACTTT
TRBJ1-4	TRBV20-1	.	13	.	CSVNTATNEKLFF	TGCAGTGTAAATACAGCAACTAATGAAAAACTGTTTTTT
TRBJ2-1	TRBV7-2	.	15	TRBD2	CASSFGSGSFSEQFF	TGTGCCAGCAGCTTTGGTAGCGGGAGTTTTAGTGAGCAGTTCTTC
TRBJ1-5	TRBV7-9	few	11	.	CASGGGGPQHF	TGTGCCAGTGGGGGAGGTGGGCCCCAGCATTTT
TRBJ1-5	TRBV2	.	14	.	CASNGGVGNQPQHF	TGTGCCAGCAATGGGGGGGTAGGGAATCAGCCCCAGCATTTT
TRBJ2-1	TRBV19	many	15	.	CASSITENEYNEQFF	TGTGCCAGTAGTATTACGGAAAACGAGTACAATGAGCAGTTCTTC
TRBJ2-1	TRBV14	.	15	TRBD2	CASSKRGETYNEQFF	TGTGCCAGCAGTAAGCGGGGGGAAACCTACAATGAGCAGTTCTTC
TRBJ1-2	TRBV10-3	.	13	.	CAIGEDGSGGYTF	TGTGCCATTGGAGAGGACGGGTCTGGGGGCTACACCTTC
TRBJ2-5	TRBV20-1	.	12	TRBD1	CSATGAEETQYF	TGCAGTGCCACAGGGGCCGAAGAGACCCAGTACTTC
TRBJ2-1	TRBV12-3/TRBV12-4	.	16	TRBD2	CASSFSGSGTYNEQFF	TGTGCCAGCAGTTTTAGCGGGAGCGGGACCTACAATGAGCAGTTCTTC
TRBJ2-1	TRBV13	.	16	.	CASSRTVRSSYNEQFF	TGTGCCAGCAGCCGTACTGTCCGGTCATCCTACAATGAGCAGTTCTTC
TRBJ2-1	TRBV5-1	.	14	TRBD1	CASTGTASYNEQFF	TGCGCCAGCACCGGGACAGCCTCCTACAATGAGCAGTTCTTC
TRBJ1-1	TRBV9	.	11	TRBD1	CASKDRGRAFF	TGTGCCAGCAAGGACAGGGGCCGAGCTTTCTTT
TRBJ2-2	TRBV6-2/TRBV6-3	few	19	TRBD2	CASSYSTDQRGANTGELFF	TGTGCCAGCAGTTACTCGACTGATCAGCGGGGGGCGAACACCGGGGAGCTGTTTTTT
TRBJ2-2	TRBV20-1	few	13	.	CSARDRIAGELFF	TGCAGTGCTAGAGATCGCATTGCCGGGGAGCTGTTTTTT
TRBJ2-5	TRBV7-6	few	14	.	CASSSGRIEETQYF	TGTGCCAGCAGCTCGGGACGGATCGAAGAGACCCAGTACTTC
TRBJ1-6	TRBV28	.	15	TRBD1	CASSFRDRGNSPLHF	TGTGCCAGCAGTTTCCGGGACAGGGGGAATTCACCCCTCCACTTT
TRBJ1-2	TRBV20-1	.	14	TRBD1	CSASRGPPLLSYTF	TGCAGTGCTAGTAGGGGGCCTCCCCTATTAAGCTACACCTTC
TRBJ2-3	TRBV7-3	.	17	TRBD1	CASSLRGQGLITDTQYF	TGTGCCAGCAGCTTAAGGGGACAGGGGTTAATCACAGATACGCAGTATTTT
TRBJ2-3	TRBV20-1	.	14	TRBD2	CSASFGGGTDTQYF	TGCAGTGCTAGTTTCGGGGGGGGCACAGATACGCAGTATTTT
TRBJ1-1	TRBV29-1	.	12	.	CSVEFGEIEAFF	TGCAGCGTTGAGTTCGGAGAAATCGAAGCTTTCTTT
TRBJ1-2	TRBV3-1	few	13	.	CASSQEGLGGYTF	TGTGCCAGCAGCCAAGAAGGTTTGGGCGGCTACACCTTC
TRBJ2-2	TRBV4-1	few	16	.	CASSQAPWQSTGELFF	TGCGCCAGCAGCCAAGCCCCATGGCAGAGCACCGGGGAGCTGTTTTTT
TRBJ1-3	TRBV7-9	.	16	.	CASTMLERVSGNTIYF	TGTGCCAGCACCATGCTAGAACGGGTCTCTGGAAACACCATATATTTT
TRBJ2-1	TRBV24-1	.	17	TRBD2	CATSAPPEGTSGDEQFF	TGTGCCACCAGTGCCCCACCGGAGGGGACTAGCGGTGATGAGCAGTTCTTC
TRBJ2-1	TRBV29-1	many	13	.	CSVGEDRYNEQFF	TGCAGCGTGGGGGAGGACAGATACAATGAGCAGTTCTTC
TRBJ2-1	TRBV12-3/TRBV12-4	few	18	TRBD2	CASSLSPGTSGRMYEQFF	TGTGCCAGCAGTTTATCTCCCGGGACTAGCGGGAGGATGTATGAGCAGTTCTTC
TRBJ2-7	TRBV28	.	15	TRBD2	CASSFGTSGFYEQYF	TGTGCCAGCAGTTTTGGAACTAGCGGGTTCTACGAGCAGTACTTC
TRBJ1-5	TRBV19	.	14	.	CASRVGAVDQPQHF	TGTGCCAGTAGGGTGGGGGCCGTCGATCAGCCCCAGCATTTT